The clone carrying this T cell receptor beta chain was detected a few times. Its antigen is not identified. The data stem from a study of T cell responses to AZD1222 COVID-19 vaccine. Study-wide findings and caveats: The breadth and depth of Spike-specific TCRs increased once two AZD1222 doses had been given. Scientists sampled the repertoires only once the peak T cell response had passed. Per reports, nearly half of all spike-specific TCRs target regions that are unmutated in variants.

Germline V CDR1 and CDR2: SGDLS, YYNGEE. The CDR3 contains 14 residues. V lost 4 bases, J lost 5 bases, and 15 bases lay in between. Assay used: immunoSEQ multiplex PCR; TCRdb lists only in-frame clones, some missing. This sample has about 150,000 clones, with about nine tenths found just once. The rearrangement joins TRBV9 to TRBJ2-5; possible D gene TRBD1, 5 bases. Sequencing used peripheral blood, obtained on day 0 of MenACWY control vaccination. This sequence originates from an adult in good health. The DNA for the CDR3 is TGTGCCAGCAGCTATTCAGGGATTGGGGAGACCCAGTACTTC. Its protein product is CASSYSGIGETQYF.